This is a list of T cell receptor beta chains from one sample in a study of blood T cell repertoires in COVID-19. Using immunoSEQ multiplex PCR, the repertoire was profiled, and TCRdb retains in-frame clones only, with some absent. The profile covers approximately 100,000 clones, with more than 70% appearing a single time and 24% taken by the ten largest. The source material was peripheral blood. These receptor sequences come from a man in his sixties or seventies with acute or convalescent COVID-19. Both conserved end residues are part of each CDR3.

V: TRBV9
CDR3: CASSVEGRGGYEQYF

V: TRBV7-2
CDR3: CASRREQGDEAFF

V: TRBV18
CDR3: CASSLDRGRETQYF

V: TRBV18
CDR3: CASSPTWTGGREQYF

V: TRBV6-5
CDR3: CASRGTGYNEQFF

V: TRBV7-3
CDR3: CASSLDRNYNEQFF

V: TRBV20-1
CDR3: CSASRSGGLSYNEQFF

V: TRBV4-2
CDR3: CASSQLQAYNEQFF

V: TRBV28
CDR3: CASSPLRYQETQYF

V: TRBV7-6
CDR3: CASSSGGGINQPQHF

V: TRBV18
CDR3: CASSPTVFVNSGANVLTF

V: TRBV5-1
CDR3: CASSLGGRGQETQYF

V: TRBV6-5
CDR3: CATDEGAETEAFF

V: TRBV6-1
CDR3: CASSELGQGPNQPQHF

V: TRBV9
CDR3: CASSVGLREQYF

V: TRBV21-1
CDR3: CASRDGVAGSYNEQFF

V: TRBV28
CDR3: CASSFPGAGEKLFF